A selection of T cell receptor beta chains follows, all from one sample in a study of blood T cell repertoires in COVID-19. Clones were sequenced by immunoSEQ multiplex PCR, and TCRdb holds only the in-frame ones, with some missing. The sample yields hundreds of thousands of clones, 83% seen once. The sample comprised peripheral blood. These receptors were collected from a woman in her fifties or sixties with acute or convalescent COVID-19. The CDR3 runs from the conserved cysteine through the conserved F or W. Each record gives: clone size, J gene, V gene, CDR3 length, D gene, CDR3 protein, CDR3 DNA. D genes are given only for firm matches. Expanded clones get a size class; other rows say once, few or many, or leave the size out.

abundance: NA
j_gene: TRBJ1-2
v_gene: TRBV4-3
len: 14
d_gene: TRBD1
CDR3aa: CASSQVWDSYGYTF
CDR3nt: TGCGCCAGCAGCCAAGTTTGGGACAGTTATGGCTACACCTTC

abundance: NA
j_gene: TRBJ1-2
v_gene: TRBV9
len: 15
d_gene: NA
CDR3aa: CASSVFDRSNYGYTF
CDR3nt: TGTGCCAGCAGCGTATTTGATAGATCTAACTATGGCTACACCTTC

abundance: once
j_gene: TRBJ2-3
v_gene: TRBV7-9
len: 14
d_gene: TRBD2
CDR3aa: CASRLSGGVDTQYF
CDR3nt: TGTGCCAGCAGATTAAGCGGGGGAGTGGATACGCAGTATTTT

abundance: NA
j_gene: TRBJ1-6
v_gene: TRBV7-3
len: 15
d_gene: TRBD1
CDR3aa: CASSRGGTVNSPLHF
CDR3nt: TGTGCCAGCAGTCGCGGGGGGACAGTGAATTCACCCCTCCACTTT

abundance: NA
j_gene: TRBJ2-1
v_gene: TRBV9
len: 15
d_gene: TRBD2
CDR3aa: CASSPGTSAGEGQFF
CDR3nt: TGTGCCAGCAGCCCCGGGACTAGCGCCGGCGAGGGGCAGTTCTTC

abundance: NA
j_gene: TRBJ1-1
v_gene: TRBV7-9
len: 15
d_gene: NA
CDR3aa: CASSLMGPGHAEAFF
CDR3nt: TGTGCCAGCAGCTTAATGGGGCCAGGGCATGCTGAAGCTTTCTTT

abundance: NA
j_gene: TRBJ2-5
v_gene: TRBV4-2
len: 14
d_gene: NA
CDR3aa: CASSQDRGQETQYF
CDR3nt: TGTGCCAGCAGCCAAGATAGAGGGCAAGAGACCCAGTACTTC

abundance: NA
j_gene: TRBJ1-2
v_gene: TRBV29-1
len: 10
d_gene: NA
CDR3aa: CSVGLEGYTF
CDR3nt: TGCAGCGTGGGATTAGAGGGTTACACCTTC

abundance: NA
j_gene: TRBJ1-2
v_gene: TRBV5-6
len: 13
d_gene: TRBD1
CDR3aa: CASRRTGDYGYTF
CDR3nt: TGTGCCAGCAGACGGACAGGGGACTATGGCTACACCTTC

abundance: few
j_gene: TRBJ1-1
v_gene: TRBV30
len: 12
d_gene: NA
CDR3aa: CAWRGVGTEAFF
CDR3nt: TGTGCCTGGAGAGGGGTAGGCACTGAAGCTTTCTTT

abundance: NA
j_gene: TRBJ2-2
v_gene: TRBV12-3/TRBV12-4
len: 13
d_gene: NA
CDR3aa: CASSLVRSGELFF
CDR3nt: TGTGCCAGCAGTTTAGTGCGTTCCGGGGAGCTGTTTTTT

abundance: NA
j_gene: TRBJ1-2
v_gene: TRBV24-1
len: 14
d_gene: NA
CDR3aa: CATSDPDKNYGYTF
CDR3nt: TGTGCCACCAGTGATCCCGACAAGAACTATGGCTACACCTTC

abundance: NA
j_gene: TRBJ1-1
v_gene: TRBV13
len: 14
d_gene: TRBD1
CDR3aa: CASSLGQGDTEAFF
CDR3nt: TGTGCCAGCAGCTTGGGACAGGGTGACACTGAAGCTTTCTTT

abundance: NA
j_gene: TRBJ1-3
v_gene: TRBV28
len: 16
d_gene: TRBD1
CDR3aa: CASSLGQGTQGNTIYF
CDR3nt: TGTGCCAGCAGTTTGGGACAGGGGACCCAGGGAAACACCATATATTTT

abundance: once
j_gene: TRBJ1-1
v_gene: TRBV7-9
len: 13
d_gene: TRBD1
CDR3aa: CASSLGTGTEAFF
CDR3nt: TGTGCCAGCAGCTTGGGGACAGGGACTGAAGCTTTCTTT

abundance: NA
j_gene: TRBJ2-2
v_gene: TRBV6-1
len: 18
d_gene: TRBD2
CDR3aa: CASSEKDGGYYGTGELFF
CDR3nt: TGTGCCAGCAGTGAAAAGGACGGGGGGTACTACGGGACTGGGGAGCTGTTTTTT

abundance: NA
j_gene: TRBJ2-5
v_gene: TRBV20-1
len: 11
d_gene: NA
CDR3aa: CSARSMETQYF
CDR3nt: TGCAGTGCCAGATCCATGGAGACCCAGTACTTC

abundance: NA
j_gene: TRBJ2-3
v_gene: TRBV28
len: 11
d_gene: NA
CDR3aa: CASRELGSQYF
CDR3nt: TGTGCCAGCAGAGAACTAGGATCGCAGTATTTT

abundance: NA
j_gene: TRBJ1-6
v_gene: TRBV15
len: 15
d_gene: TRBD1
CDR3aa: CATSAAQGGRSPLHF
CDR3nt: TGTGCCACCAGCGCAGCGCAGGGGGGCCGGTCACCCCTCCACTTT

abundance: NA
j_gene: TRBJ1-6
v_gene: TRBV6-5
len: 13
d_gene: TRBD1
CDR3aa: CASSRGANSPLHF
CDR3nt: TGTGCCAGCAGCAGGGGGGCGAATTCACCCCTCCACTTT